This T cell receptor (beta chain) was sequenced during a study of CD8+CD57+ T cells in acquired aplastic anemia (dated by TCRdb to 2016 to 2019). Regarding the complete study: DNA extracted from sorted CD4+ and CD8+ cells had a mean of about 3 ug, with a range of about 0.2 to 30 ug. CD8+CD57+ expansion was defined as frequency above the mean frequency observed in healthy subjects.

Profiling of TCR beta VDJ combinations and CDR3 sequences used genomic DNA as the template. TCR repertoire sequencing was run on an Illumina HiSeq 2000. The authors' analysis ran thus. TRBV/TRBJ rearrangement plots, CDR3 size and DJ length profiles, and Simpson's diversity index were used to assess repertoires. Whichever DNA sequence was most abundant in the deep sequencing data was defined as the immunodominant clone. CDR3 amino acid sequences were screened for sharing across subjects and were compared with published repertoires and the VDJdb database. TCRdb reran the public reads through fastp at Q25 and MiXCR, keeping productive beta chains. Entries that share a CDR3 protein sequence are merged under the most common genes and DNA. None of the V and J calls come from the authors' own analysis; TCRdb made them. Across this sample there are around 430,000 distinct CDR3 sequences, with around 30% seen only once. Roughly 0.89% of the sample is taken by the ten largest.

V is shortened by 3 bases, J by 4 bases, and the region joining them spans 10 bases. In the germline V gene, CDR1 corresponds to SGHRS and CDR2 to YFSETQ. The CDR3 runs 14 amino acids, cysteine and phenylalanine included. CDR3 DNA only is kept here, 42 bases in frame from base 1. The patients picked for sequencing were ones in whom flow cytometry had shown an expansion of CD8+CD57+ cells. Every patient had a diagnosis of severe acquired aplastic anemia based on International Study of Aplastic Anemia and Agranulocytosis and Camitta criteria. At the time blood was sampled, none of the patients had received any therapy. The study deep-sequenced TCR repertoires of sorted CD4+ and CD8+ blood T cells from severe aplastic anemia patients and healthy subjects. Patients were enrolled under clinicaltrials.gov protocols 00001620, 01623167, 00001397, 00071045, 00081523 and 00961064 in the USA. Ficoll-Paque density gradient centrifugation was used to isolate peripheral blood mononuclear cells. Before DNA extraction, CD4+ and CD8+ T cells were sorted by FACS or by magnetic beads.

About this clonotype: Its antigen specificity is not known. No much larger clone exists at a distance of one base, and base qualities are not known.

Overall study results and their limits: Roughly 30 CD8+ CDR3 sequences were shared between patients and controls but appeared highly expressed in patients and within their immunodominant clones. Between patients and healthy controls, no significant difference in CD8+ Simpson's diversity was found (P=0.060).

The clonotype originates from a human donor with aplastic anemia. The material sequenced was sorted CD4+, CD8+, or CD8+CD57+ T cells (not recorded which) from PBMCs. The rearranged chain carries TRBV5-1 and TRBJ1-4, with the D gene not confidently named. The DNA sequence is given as TGCGCCAGCAGCTCAGGATCTGGTAATGAAAAACTGTTTTTT. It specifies CASSSGSGNEKLFF.